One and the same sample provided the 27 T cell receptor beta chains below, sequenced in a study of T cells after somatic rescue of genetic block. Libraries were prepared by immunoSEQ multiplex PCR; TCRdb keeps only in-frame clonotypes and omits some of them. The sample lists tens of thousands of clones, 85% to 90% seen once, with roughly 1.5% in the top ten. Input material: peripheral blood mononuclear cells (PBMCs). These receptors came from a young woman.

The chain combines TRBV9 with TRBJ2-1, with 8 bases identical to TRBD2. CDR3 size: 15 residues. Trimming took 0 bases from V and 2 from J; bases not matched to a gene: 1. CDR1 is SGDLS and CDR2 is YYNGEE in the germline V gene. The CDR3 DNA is TGTGCCAGCAGCGTAGTTAGCGGGGCCTACAATGAGCAGTTCTTC. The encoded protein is CASSVVSGAYNEQFF.

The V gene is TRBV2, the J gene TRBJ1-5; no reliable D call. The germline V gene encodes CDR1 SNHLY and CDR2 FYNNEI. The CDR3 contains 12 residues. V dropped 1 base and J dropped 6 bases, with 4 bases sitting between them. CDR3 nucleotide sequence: TGTGCCAGCAGTGAAGGGATTCAGCCCCAGCATTTT. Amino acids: CASSEGIQPQHF. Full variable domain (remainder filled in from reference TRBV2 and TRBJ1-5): EPEVTQTPSHQVTQMGQEVILRCVPISNHLYFYWYRQILGQKVEFLVSFYNNEISEKSEIFDDQFSVERPDGSNFTLKIRSTKLEDSAMYFCASSEGIQPQHFGDGTRLSIL.

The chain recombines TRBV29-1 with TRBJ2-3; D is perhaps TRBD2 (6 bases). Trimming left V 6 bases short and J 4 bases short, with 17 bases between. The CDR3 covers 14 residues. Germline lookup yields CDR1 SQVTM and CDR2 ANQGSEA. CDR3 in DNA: TGCAGCGTACTGGGACTTTGGGGGGCAGATACGCAGTATTTT. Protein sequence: CSVLGLWGADTQYF.

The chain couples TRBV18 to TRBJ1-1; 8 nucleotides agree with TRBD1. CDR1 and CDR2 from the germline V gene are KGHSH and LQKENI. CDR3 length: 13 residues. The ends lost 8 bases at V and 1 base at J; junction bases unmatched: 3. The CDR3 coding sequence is TGTGCCAGCCGTGGACAGGGGAACACTGAAGCTTTCTTT. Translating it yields CASRGQGNTEAFF.

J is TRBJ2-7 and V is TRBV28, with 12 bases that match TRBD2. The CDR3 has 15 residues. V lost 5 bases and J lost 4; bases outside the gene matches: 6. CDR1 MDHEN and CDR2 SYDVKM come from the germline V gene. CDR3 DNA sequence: TGTGCCAGCAGTGGGATGACTAGCGGGAGTTACGAGCAGTACTTC. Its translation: CASSGMTSGSYEQYF.

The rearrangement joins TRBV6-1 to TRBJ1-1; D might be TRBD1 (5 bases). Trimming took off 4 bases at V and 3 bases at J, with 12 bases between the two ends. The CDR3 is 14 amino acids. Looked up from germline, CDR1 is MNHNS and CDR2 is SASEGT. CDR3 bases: TGTGCCAGCAGTGCGGGAGGGGTGGACACTGAAGCTTTCTTT. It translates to CASSAGGVDTEAFF.

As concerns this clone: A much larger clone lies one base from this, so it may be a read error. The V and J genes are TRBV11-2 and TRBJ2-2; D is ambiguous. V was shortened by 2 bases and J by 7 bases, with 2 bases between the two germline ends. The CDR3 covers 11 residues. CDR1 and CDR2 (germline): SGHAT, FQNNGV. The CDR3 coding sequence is TGTGCCAGCAGCTTAAACGGGGAGCTGTTTTTT. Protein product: CASSLNGELFF.

The CDR3 bases are TGTGCCAGCAGTTTATCAGGGGCTGGGGCCAACGTCCTGACTTTC. Its protein is CASSLSGAGANVLTF. The chain has TRBV27 and TRBJ2-6, with D possibly matching TRBD1 (5 bases). V lost 0 bases, J lost 2 bases, and 5 bases lay in between. Germline CDR1 reads MNHEY; CDR2 reads SMNVEV (reference sequence). The CDR3 covers 15 residues.

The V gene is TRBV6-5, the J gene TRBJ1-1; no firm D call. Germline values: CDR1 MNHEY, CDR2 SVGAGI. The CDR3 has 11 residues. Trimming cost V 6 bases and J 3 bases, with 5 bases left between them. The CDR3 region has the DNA TGTGCCAGCAGCTATCACACTGAAGCTTTCTTT. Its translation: CASSYHTEAFF.

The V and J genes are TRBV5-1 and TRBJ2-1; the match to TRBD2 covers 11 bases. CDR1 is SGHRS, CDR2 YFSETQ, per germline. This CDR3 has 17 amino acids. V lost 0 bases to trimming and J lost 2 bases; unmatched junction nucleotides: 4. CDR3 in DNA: TGCGCCAGCAGCTTGGTCCGACTAGCGGGGACCTACAATGAGCAGTTCTTC. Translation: CASSLVRLAGTYNEQFF.

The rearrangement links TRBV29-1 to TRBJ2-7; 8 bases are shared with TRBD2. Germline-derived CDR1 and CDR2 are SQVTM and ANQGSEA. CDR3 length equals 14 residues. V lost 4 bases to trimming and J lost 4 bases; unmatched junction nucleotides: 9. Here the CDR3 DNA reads TGCAGCGTTGGGGCGGGAGGTCCTTTTTACGAGCAGTACTTC. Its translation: CSVGAGGPFYEQYF.

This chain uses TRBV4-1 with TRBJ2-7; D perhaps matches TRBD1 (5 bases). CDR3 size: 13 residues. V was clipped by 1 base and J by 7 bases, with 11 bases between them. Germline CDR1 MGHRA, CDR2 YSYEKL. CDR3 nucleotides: TGCGCCAGCAGCCAAGTGGGGCGTGAAGAGCAGTACTTC. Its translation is CASSQVGREEQYF.

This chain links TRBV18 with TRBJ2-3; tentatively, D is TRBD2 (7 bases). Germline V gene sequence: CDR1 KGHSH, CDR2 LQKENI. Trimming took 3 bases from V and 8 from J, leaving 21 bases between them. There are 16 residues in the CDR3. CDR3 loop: CASSPRRGLAAVTQYF. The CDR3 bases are TGTGCCAGCTCACCCCGCCGGGGGCTAGCGGCGGTTACGCAGTATTTT. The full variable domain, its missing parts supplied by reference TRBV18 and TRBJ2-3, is NAGVMQNPRHLVRRRGQEARLRCSPMKGHSHVYWYRQLPEEGLKFMVYLQKENIIDESGMPKERFSAEFPKEGPSILRIQQVVRGDSAAYFCASSPRRGLAAVTQYFGPGTRLTVL.

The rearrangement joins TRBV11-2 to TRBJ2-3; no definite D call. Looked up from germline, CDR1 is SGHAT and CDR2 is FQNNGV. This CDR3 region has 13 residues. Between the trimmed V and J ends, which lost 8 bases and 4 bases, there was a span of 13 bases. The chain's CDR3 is CASGSPLADTQYF. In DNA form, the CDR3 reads TGTGCCAGCGGGTCCCCTTTGGCAGATACGCAGTATTTT.

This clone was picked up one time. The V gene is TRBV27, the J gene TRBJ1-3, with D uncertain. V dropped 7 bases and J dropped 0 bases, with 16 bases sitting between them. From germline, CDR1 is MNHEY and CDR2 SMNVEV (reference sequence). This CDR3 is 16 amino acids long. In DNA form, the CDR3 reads TGTGCCAGCACCTTGGGAGTAGTGCCCTCTGGAAACACCATATATTTT. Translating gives CASTLGVVPSGNTIYF.

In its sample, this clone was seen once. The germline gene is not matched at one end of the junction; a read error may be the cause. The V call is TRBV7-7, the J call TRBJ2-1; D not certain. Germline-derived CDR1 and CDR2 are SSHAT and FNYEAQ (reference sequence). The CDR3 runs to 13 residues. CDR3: CASSLGRSNEQFF. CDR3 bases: TGTGCTAGCAGCTTAGGCCGAAGCAATGAGCAGTTCTTC.

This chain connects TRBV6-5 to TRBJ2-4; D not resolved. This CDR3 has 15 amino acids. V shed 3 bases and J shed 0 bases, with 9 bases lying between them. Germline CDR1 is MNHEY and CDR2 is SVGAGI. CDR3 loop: CASSYRHLAKNIQYF. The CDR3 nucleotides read TGTGCCAGCAGTTATCGACACTTAGCCAAAAACATTCAGTACTTC.

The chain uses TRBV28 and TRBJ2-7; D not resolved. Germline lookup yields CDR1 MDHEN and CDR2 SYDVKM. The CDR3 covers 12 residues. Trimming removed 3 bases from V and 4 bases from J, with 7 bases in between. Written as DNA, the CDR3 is TGTGCCAGCAGTTTTTGGAATTACGAGCAGTACTTC. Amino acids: CASSFWNYEQYF.

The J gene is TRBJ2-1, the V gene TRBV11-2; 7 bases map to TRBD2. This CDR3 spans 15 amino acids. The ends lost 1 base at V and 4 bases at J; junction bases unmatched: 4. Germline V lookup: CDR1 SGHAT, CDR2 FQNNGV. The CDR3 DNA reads TGTGCCAGCAGCTTAGCAGGACTAGAGTACAATGAGCAGTTCTTC. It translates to CASSLAGLEYNEQFF.

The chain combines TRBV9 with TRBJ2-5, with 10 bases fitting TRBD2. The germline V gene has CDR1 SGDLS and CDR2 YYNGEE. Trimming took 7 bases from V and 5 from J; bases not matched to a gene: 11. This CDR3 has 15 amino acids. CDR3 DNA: TGTGCCAGCGCGAGCGGGAGGGCCGTTTGGGAGACCCAGTACTTC. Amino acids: CASASGRAVWETQYF.

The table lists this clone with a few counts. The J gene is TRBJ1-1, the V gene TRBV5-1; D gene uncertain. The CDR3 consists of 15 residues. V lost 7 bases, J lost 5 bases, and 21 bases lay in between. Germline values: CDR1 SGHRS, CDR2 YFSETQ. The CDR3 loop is CASGTFEGFGTEAFF. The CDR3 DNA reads TGCGCCAGCGGAACTTTTGAGGGATTTGGGACTGAAGCTTTCTTT.

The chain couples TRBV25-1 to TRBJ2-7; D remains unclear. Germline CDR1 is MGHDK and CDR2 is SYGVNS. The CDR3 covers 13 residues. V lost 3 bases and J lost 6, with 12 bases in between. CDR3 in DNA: TGTGCCAGCAGTGATCATGGCAGAGGCGAGCAGTACTTC. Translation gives CASSDHGRGEQYF.

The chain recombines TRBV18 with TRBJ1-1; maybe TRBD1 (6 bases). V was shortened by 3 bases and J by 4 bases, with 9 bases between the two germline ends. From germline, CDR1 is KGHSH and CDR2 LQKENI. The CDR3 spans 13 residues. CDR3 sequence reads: CASSPEGGTEAFF. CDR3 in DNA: TGTGCCAGCTCACCTGAGGGGGGCACTGAAGCTTTCTTT.

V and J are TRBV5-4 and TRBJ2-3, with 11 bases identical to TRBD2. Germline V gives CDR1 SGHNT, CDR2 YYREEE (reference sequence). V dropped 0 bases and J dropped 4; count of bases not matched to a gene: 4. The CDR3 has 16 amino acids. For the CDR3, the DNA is TGTGCCAGCAGCTTGGGTATAGCGGGAGGGCCAGATACGCAGTATTTT. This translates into CASSLGIAGGPDTQYF.

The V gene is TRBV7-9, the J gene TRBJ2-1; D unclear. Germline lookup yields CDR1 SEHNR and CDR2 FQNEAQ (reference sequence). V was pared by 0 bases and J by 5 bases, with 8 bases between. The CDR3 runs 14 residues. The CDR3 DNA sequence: TGTGCCAGCAGCTTAGCCGACGTGAACAATGAGCAGTTCTTC. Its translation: CASSLADVNNEQFF. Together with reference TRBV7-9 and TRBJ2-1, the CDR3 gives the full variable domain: DTGVSQNPRHKITKRGQNVTFRCDPISEHNRLYWYRQTLGQGPEFLTYFQNEAQLEKSRLLSDRFSAERPKGSFSTLEIQRTEQGDSAMYLCASSLADVNNEQFFGPGTRLTVL.

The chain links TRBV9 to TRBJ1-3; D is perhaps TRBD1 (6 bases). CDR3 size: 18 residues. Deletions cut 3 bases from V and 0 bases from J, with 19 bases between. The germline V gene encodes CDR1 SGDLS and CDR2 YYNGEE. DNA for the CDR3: TGTGCCAGCAGCGCGGGGGCACGCATGGGAGACTCTGGAAACACCATATATTTT. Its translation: CASSAGARMGDSGNTIYF.

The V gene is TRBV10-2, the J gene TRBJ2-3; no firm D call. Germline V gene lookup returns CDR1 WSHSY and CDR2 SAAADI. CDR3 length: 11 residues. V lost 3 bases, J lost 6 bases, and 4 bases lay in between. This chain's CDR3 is CASSDLDTQYF. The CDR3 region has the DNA TGCGCCAGCAGTGATCTCGATACGCAGTATTTT.